These 32 T cell receptor beta chains share one sample of origin, sequenced in a study of T cells after yellow fever vaccination. TCRdb processed the 5' RACE reads anew with MiXCR; each CDR3 protein has one entry. The table shows roughly 250,000 distinct CDR3 sequences, with approximately 12% occurring only once. The specimen comprised CD4+ T cells sorted from PBMCs, sampled 45 days after the yellow fever booster vaccination. The receptors shown here come from a man aged 25 to 40 who received the YFV17D yellow fever vaccine.

The J gene is TRBJ2-2, the V gene TRBV28; D uncertain. CDR1 and CDR2 (germline): MDHEN, SYDVKM. CDR3 length: 13 amino acids. Trimming stripped 7 bases from V and 2 bases from J, with 8 bases between. The DNA of the CDR3 is TGTGCCAGCACTAGGGTAAACACCGGGGAGCTGTTTTTT. Residues: CASTRVNTGELFF.

This sequence joins TRBV12-3 or TRBV12-4 and TRBJ2-2; D remains unclear. The CDR3 is 12 amino acids. V shed 5 bases and J shed 5 bases, with 6 bases lying between them. The CDR3 sequence is CASSRVTGELFF. The CDR3 DNA reads as TGTGCCAGCAGTCGGGTTACCGGGGAGCTGTTTTTT.

V and J are TRBV30 and TRBJ1-3; D is ambiguous. Germline values: CDR1 GTSNPN, CDR2 SVGIG (reference sequence). V dropped 3 bases and J dropped 0 bases, with 3 bases sitting between them. The CDR3 runs 12 residues. The CDR3 loop reads CAWRSSGNTIYF. The CDR3 DNA is TGTGCCTGGAGGTCCTCTGGAAACACCATATATTTT.

This clonotype turned up a few times. This chain links TRBV15 with TRBJ2-5, with TRBD2 as a possible D gene (6 bases). The CDR3 runs 18 residues. V was trimmed by 0 bases and J by 5 bases, leaving 22 bases between them. Germline lookup yields CDR1 LNHNV and CDR2 YYDKDF (reference sequence). The CDR3 loop reads CATSRDVRGQGRGETQYF. CDR3 bases: TGTGCCACCAGCAGAGATGTACGCGGGCAGGGCCGGGGGGAGACCCAGTACTTC.

The chain carries TRBV12-3 or TRBV12-4 and TRBJ1-6; tentatively, D is TRBD1 (5 bases). This CDR3 region has 13 residues. Trimming took off 1 base at V and 10 bases at J, with 8 bases between the two ends. CDR3 nucleotide sequence: TGTGCCAGCAGTTTAGGCGGGGACTCACCCCTCCACTTT. It specifies CASSLGGDSPLHF.

This clonotype was picked up a small number of times. The rearrangement joins TRBV14 to TRBJ2-3, with 7 bases that match TRBD1. This CDR3 spans 15 amino acids. Germline V gene lookup returns CDR1 SGHDN and CDR2 FVKESK. The trim removed 3 bases at V and 1 base at J, leaving 4 bases unmatched. This CDR3 is CASSQQTGGTDTQYF. The CDR3 nucleotides read TGTGCCAGCAGCCAGCAAACAGGGGGCACAGATACGCAGTATTTT.

A few counts support this clonotype. The chain has TRBV6-1 and TRBJ1-3; D uncertain. The V end lost 5 bases, the J end lost 0 bases, and 11 bases lay between the germline ends. Germline lookup yields CDR1 MNHNS and CDR2 SASEGT. This CDR3 is built from 15 residues. For the CDR3, the DNA is TGTGCCAGCAGTAGCCCCTTCCGCTCTGGAAACACCATATATTTT. Residues: CASSSPFRSGNTIYF.

This clonotype came up once. The V gene is TRBV11-3, the J gene TRBJ2-2; 8 bases map to TRBD1. V lost 4 bases and J lost 6; bases outside the gene matches: 7. Germline lookup yields CDR1 SGHNT and CDR2 YENEEA. The CDR3 covers 15 residues. The CDR3 nucleotides are TGTGCCAGCAGCTACTCCGGGACAGGTCCCGGGGAGCTGTTTTTT. Protein sequence: CASSYSGTGPGELFF.

This clonotype is a singleton in its sample. The chain is built from TRBV11-2 and TRBJ2-2; 11 positions match TRBD2. Trimming took 0 bases from V and 2 from J; bases not matched to a gene: 8. The CDR3 length is 19 residues. The germline CDR1 and CDR2 sequences are SGHAT and FQNNGV. CDR3 sequence (DNA): TGTGCCAGCAGCTTAGATTTTAGCGGGAGGGCCTTAAACACCGGGGAGCTGTTTTTT. The encoded protein is CASSLDFSGRALNTGELFF.

The chain couples TRBV7-9 to TRBJ2-1; D tentatively fits TRBD1 or TRBD2 (5 bases each). Germline values: CDR1 SEHNR, CDR2 FQNEAQ (reference sequence). This CDR3 comprises 15 residues. V was trimmed by 5 bases and J by 10 bases, leaving 21 bases between them. CDR3 sequence (DNA): TGTGCCAGCAGCATAACCGGGACCCACCCTTCGGAGCAGTTCTTC. It yields the protein CASSITGTHPSEQFF.

This chain links TRBV20-1 with TRBJ2-7, with 7 bases matching TRBD2. The junction had 16 bases not matched to a gene; V was cut back by 6 bases and J by 5 bases. CDR1 and CDR2 from the germline V gene are DFQATT and SNEGSKA (reference sequence). This CDR3 contains 15 residues. The CDR3 loop is CSARRGRGVRNEQYF. DNA for the CDR3: TGCAGTGCGAGGCGGGGGAGAGGCGTAAGGAACGAGCAGTACTTC.

A note on this clonotype: The junction shows a germline mismatch at one end, possibly a read error. The gene calls are TRBV3-1 and TRBJ2-1; D ambiguous. The length of the CDR3 is 15 residues. Germline CDR1 reads LGHDT; CDR2 reads YNNKEL (reference sequence). CDR3 in amino acids: CASTSKRAAYNVQFF. The CDR3 DNA reads as TGTGCCAGCACCTCTAAACGGGCCGCCTACAATGTGCAGTTCTTC.

This clonotype has just a few counts. The chain employs TRBV5-6 and TRBJ2-3; D possibly corresponds to TRBD2 (5 bases). CDR3 size: 11 residues. The germline gives CDR1 SGHDT, CDR2 YYEEEE. V was shortened by 5 bases and J by 8 bases, with 9 bases between the two germline ends. The CDR3 is CASSSAGTQYF. CDR3 bases: TGTGCCAGCAGTAGCGCCGGTACGCAGTATTTT.

This clonotype showed up many times. This chain links TRBV29-1 with TRBJ2-5; D may be TRBD1 or TRBD2 (5 bases each). Germline CDR1 reads SQVTM; CDR2 reads ANQGSEA. Trimming stripped 4 bases from V and 5 bases from J, with 8 bases between. The CDR3 has 11 amino acids. The CDR3 region is CSVAREETQYF. Written as DNA, the CDR3 is TGCAGCGTTGCCAGGGAGGAGACCCAGTACTTC.

The rearrangement uses TRBV3-1 and TRBJ2-2, with 10 bases lining up with TRBD2. The V segment lost 0 bases and the J segment 0 bases; nucleotides outside the gene matches: 4. The CDR3 sequence is 18 residues long. Germline V gives CDR1 LGHDT, CDR2 YNNKEL (reference sequence). This CDR3 reads CASSQEWSGRANTGELFF. CDR3 nucleotide sequence: TGTGCCAGCAGCCAAGAATGGAGCGGGAGGGCGAACACCGGGGAGCTGTTTTTT.

This clonotype was counted a single time. The chain is built from TRBV3-1 and TRBJ2-7; TRBD1 agrees at 7 bases. The V gene end was trimmed by 3 bases and the J gene end by 2 bases; junction bases not matched to a gene: 7. Germline V gives CDR1 LGHDT, CDR2 YNNKEL (reference sequence). This CDR3 is built from 15 residues. The CDR3 DNA is TGTGCCAGCAGCCAGCAGACAGGGTCTACCTACGAGCAGTACTTC. This translates into CASSQQTGSTYEQYF.

The sample holds many counts of this clonotype. The chain has TRBV20-1 and TRBJ2-6; TRBD2 aligns across 7 bases. This CDR3 has 16 residues. Trimming at V came to 0 bases and at J to 3 bases, leaving 5 bases not matched to a gene. CDR1 is DFQATT, CDR2 SNEGSKA, per germline (reference sequence). The CDR3 sequence is CSAREGPGGGANVLTF. In DNA, the CDR3 is TGCAGTGCTAGAGAAGGGCCGGGAGGTGGGGCCAACGTCCTGACTTTC.

This clonotype was counted only a few times. The rearrangement joins TRBV20-1 to TRBJ2-7, with 10 bases identical to TRBD1. CDR3 size: 15 residues. Germline V CDR1 and CDR2: DFQATT, SNEGSKA (reference sequence). V trimming: 6 bases; J trimming: 5 bases; junction bases outside the gene matches: 13. The chain's CDR3 is CSARTLTGGFDEQYF. CDR3 in DNA: TGCAGTGCAAGAACACTGACAGGGGGCTTCGACGAGCAGTACTTC.

This clonotype was observed a handful of times. V gene TRBV18 combines with J gene TRBJ2-7; 9 bases align to TRBD2. Trimming took 3 bases from V and 4 from J; bases not matched to a gene: 13. This CDR3 is built from 17 residues. Germline V CDR1 and CDR2: KGHSH, LQKENI. The CDR3 region is CASSPPRGGRADYEQYF. CDR3 sequence (DNA): TGTGCCAGCTCACCCCCCCGCGGCGGGAGGGCGGATTACGAGCAGTACTTC.

This clonotype was picked up many times. V and J are TRBV18 and TRBJ2-5; no firm D call. Germline V lookup: CDR1 KGHSH, CDR2 LQKENI. The CDR3 length is 11 residues. Trimming cost V 8 bases and J 2 bases, with 6 bases left between them. DNA for the CDR3: TGTGCCAGCAGCCGACAAGAGACCCAGTACTTC. This codes for CASSRQETQYF.

This clonotype occurred a few times. V usage is TRBV5-6 and J usage is TRBJ2-5; 10 nucleotides align to TRBD2. Germline V lookup: CDR1 SGHDT, CDR2 YYEEEE. This CDR3 has 15 residues. Trimming cost V 5 bases and J 5 bases; bases outside gene matches: 9. CDR3 sequence: CASSLPSGRMETQYF. CDR3 nucleotide sequence: TGTGCCAGCAGTTTACCTAGCGGGAGAATGGAGACCCAGTACTTC. The whole variable domain, filled in from reference TRBV5-6 and TRBJ2-5, reads DAGVTQSPTHLIKTRGQQVTLRCSPKSGHDTVSWYQQALGQGPQFIFQYYEEEERQRGNFPDRFSGHQFPNYSSELNVNALLLGDSALYLCASSLPSGRMETQYFGPGTRLLVL.

The V gene is TRBV5-4, the J gene TRBJ2-3; D call uncertain. The V gene's germline CDR1 is SGHNT and CDR2 YYREEE (reference sequence). There are 16 residues in the CDR3. Trimming stripped 0 bases from V and 0 bases from J, with 11 bases between. The CDR3 coding sequence is TGTGCCAGCAGCTTGGGGGTCTCCCCTAGCACAGATACGCAGTATTTT. This translates into CASSLGVSPSTDTQYF. Variable domain in full (rest from reference TRBV5-4 and TRBJ2-3): ETGVTQSPTHLIKTRGQQVTLRCSSQSGHNTVSWYQQALGQGPQFIFQYYREEENGRGNFPPRFSGLQFPNYSSELNVNALELDDSALYLCASSLGVSPSTDTQYFGPGTRLTVL.

This clonotype was seen more than once but under ten times. The chain combines TRBV7-9 with TRBJ1-6; no reliable D call. The CDR3 sequence is 12 residues long. Trimming shortened V by 8 bases and J by 5 bases, and 7 bases separated the two germline ends. The germline V gene has CDR1 SEHNR and CDR2 FQNEAQ (reference sequence). The CDR3 reads CASGRNNSPLHF. In DNA, the CDR3 is TGTGCCAGCGGACGGAATAATTCACCCCTCCACTTT.

The chain carries TRBV12-3 or TRBV12-4 and TRBJ2-7; unclear D gene. V lost 3 bases, J lost 1 base, and 10 bases lay in between. The CDR3 is 14 residues long. As DNA, the CDR3 is TGTGCCAGCAGTTTCTTTGGTTTTTCCTACGAGCAGTACTTC. This translates into CASSFFGFSYEQYF.

This sequence joins TRBV5-1 and TRBJ2-5, with D possibly called TRBD1 or TRBD2 (5 bases each). V was cut by 2 bases and J by 4 bases, with 15 bases left in between. This CDR3 contains 15 residues. Germline lookup yields CDR1 SGHRS and CDR2 YFSETQ. The CDR3 loop is CASSFSGGPGETQYF. The CDR3 DNA follows: TGCGCCAGCAGCTTTTCTGGGGGACCCGGAGAGACCCAGTACTTC.

This clonotype was seen more than once but under ten times. The V and J genes are TRBV7-2 and TRBJ1-4, with 9 positions matching TRBD1. V was clipped by 5 bases and J by 7 bases; unmatched bases: 5. The CDR3 totals 14 residues. The germline gives CDR1 SGHTA, CDR2 FQGNSA. The CDR3 region has the DNA TGTGCCAGCAGCCGGGGACAGGGCGGTGAAAAACTGTTTTTT. This gives the protein CASSRGQGGEKLFF.

This clonotype was seen more than once but under ten times. The V and J genes are TRBV2 and TRBJ1-5; TRBD1 agrees at 10 bases. The CDR3 extends over 16 amino acids. CDR1 is SNHLY and CDR2 is FYNNEI in the germline V gene. Trimming took 4 bases from V and 5 from J; bases not matched to a gene: 8. The CDR3 sequence: CASSVTTGGLDQPQHF. CDR3 in DNA: TGTGCCAGCAGTGTTACGACAGGGGGCCTTGATCAGCCCCAGCATTTT.

The table lists this clonotype with many counts. This rearrangement joins TRBV5-1 to TRBJ2-5, with D possibly matching TRBD2 (5 bases). The length of the CDR3 is 13 residues. Germline V CDR1 and CDR2: SGHRS, YFSETQ. The V end was cut by 4 bases, the J end by 4 bases, with 11 bases between. CDR3 amino acids: CASSPSGRETQYF. In DNA, the CDR3 is TGCGCCAGCAGCCCGAGCGGCCGAGAGACCCAGTACTTC.

This clonotype was recorded many times. The chain uses TRBV11-2 and TRBJ2-1, with TRBD2 matching 8 bases. This CDR3 has 12 residues. Trimming removed 3 bases from V and 15 bases from J; junction bases left unmatched: 7. Per germline, CDR1 SGHAT and CDR2 FQNNGV. DNA of the CDR3: TGTGCCAGCAGCTTCGCCGGGACTAGTGTGTTCTTC. It encodes CASSFAGTSVFF.

In its sample, this clonotype was seen a few times. V usage is TRBV6-6 and J usage is TRBJ1-2; D perhaps matches TRBD1 (5 bases). The CDR3 sequence is 11 residues long. The germline V gene encodes CDR1 MNHNY and CDR2 SVGAGI (reference sequence). V was shortened by 10 bases and J by 5 bases, with 11 bases between the two germline ends. CDR3 sequence reads: CATKGEYGYTF. The CDR3 coding sequence is TGTGCCACAAAAGGGGAGTATGGCTACACCTTC.

The genes are TRBV2 and TRBJ2-7; D is unresolved. The V gene's germline CDR1 is SNHLY and CDR2 FYNNEI. The CDR3 contains 13 residues. Trimming removed 3 bases from V and 2 bases from J, with 8 bases in between. CDR3 nucleotide sequence: TGTGCCAGCAGTGATGTTAGGGCCTACGAGCAGTACTTC. Its protein is CASSDVRAYEQYF.

This clonotype was recorded many times. This rearrangement joins TRBV5-5 to TRBJ2-5; 9 bases align to TRBD2. This CDR3 is 15 amino acids long. CDR1 is SGHKS, CDR2 YYEKEE, per germline (reference sequence). With V trimmed by 2 bases and J by 5 bases, 7 bases remained unmatched. The CDR3 DNA is TGTGCCAGCAGCTTTAGCGGGAGTAATGGGGAGACCCAGTACTTC. This encodes CASSFSGSNGETQYF.